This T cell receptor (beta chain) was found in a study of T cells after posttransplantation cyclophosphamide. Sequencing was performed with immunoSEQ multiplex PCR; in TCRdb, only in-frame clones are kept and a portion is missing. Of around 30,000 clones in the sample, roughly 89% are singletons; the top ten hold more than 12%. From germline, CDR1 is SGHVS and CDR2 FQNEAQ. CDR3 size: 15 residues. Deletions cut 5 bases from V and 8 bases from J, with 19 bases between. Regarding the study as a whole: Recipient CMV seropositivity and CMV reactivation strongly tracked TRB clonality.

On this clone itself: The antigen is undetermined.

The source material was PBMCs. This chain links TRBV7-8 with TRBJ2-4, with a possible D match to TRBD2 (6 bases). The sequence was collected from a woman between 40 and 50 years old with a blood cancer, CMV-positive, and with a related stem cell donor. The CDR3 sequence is CASSPVGRGMDIQYF. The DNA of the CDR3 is TGTGCCAGCAGCCCAGTGGGACGGGGGATGGACATTCAGTACTTC.